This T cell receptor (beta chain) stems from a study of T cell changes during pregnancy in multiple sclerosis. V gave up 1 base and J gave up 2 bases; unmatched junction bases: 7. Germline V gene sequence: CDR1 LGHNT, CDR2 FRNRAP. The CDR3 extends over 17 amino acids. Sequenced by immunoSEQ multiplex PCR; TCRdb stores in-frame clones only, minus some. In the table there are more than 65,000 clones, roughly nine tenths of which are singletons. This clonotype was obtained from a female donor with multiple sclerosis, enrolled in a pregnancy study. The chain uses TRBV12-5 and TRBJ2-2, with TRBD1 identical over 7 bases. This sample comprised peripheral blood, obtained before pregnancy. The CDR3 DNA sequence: TGTGCTAGTGGTTTGGCCACCGGACAGGCAAACACCGGGGAGCTGTTTTTT. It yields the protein CASGLATGQANTGELFF.